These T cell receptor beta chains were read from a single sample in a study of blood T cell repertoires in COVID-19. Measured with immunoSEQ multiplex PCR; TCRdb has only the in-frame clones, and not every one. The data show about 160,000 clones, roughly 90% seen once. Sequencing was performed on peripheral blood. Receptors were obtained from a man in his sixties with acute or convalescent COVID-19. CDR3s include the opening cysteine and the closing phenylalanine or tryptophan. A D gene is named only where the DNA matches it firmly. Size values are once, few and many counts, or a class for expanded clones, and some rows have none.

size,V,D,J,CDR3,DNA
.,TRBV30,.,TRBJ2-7,CAWRRKGESSGYEQYF,TGTGCCTGGAGACGAAAAGGAGAGAGTTCGGGCTACGAGCAGTACTTC
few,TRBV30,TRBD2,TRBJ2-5,CAWSVGWLAGAQETQYF,TGTGCCTGGAGTGTTGGTTGGCTAGCGGGGGCACAAGAGACCCAGTACTTC
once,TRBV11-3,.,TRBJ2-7,CASSSSLSYEQYF,TGTGCCAGCAGTTCATCCCTCAGCTACGAGCAGTACTTC
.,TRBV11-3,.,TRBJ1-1,CASSPRQFRVFLEAFF,TGTGCCAGCAGCCCCCGACAGTTTAGGGTGTTCCTTGAAGCTTTCTTT
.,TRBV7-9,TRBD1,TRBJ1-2,CASGQGASDGYTF,TGTGCCAGCGGACAGGGGGCGTCGGATGGCTACACCTTC
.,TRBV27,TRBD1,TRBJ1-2,CASSAQGAIGHGYTF,TGTGCCAGCAGTGCCCAGGGGGCGATAGGACATGGCTACACCTTC
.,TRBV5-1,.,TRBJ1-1,CASSPLIGGEAFF,TGCGCCAGCAGCCCACTCATTGGCGGTGAAGCTTTCTTT
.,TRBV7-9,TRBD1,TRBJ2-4,CASSPLDRVSIQYF,TGTGCCAGCAGCCCCCTGGACAGGGTCAGCATTCAGTACTTC
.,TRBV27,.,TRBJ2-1,CASSLSLRNEQFF,TGTGCCAGCAGTTTGAGCCTTCGGAATGAGCAGTTCTTC
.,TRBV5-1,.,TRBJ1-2,CASSLANWEGYGYTF,TGCGCCAGCAGCTTGGCCAATTGGGAGGGGTATGGCTACACCTTC
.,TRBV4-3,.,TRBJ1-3,CASSRNRGSGNTIYF,TGCGCCAGCAGCCGGAACCGGGGCTCTGGAAACACCATATATTTT
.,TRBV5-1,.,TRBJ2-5,CASRGGGETQYF,TGCGCCAGCAGGGGAGGAGGAGAGACCCAGTACTTC
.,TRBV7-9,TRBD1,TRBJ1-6,CASSLETGGSSPLHF,TGTGCCAGCAGCTTAGAGACAGGGGGCAGTTCACCCCTCCACTTT
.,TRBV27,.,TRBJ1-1,CASSSLGGTEAFF,TGTGCCAGCAGTTCCCTGGGGGGGACTGAAGCTTTCTTT
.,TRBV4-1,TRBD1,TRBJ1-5,CASSQDWDRNNQPQHF,TGCGCCAGCAGCCAAGATTGGGACAGAAACAATCAGCCCCAGCATTTT
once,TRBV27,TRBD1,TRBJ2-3,CASTSPGTDTDTQYF,TGTGCCAGCACTTCCCCCGGGACAGACACAGATACGCAGTATTTT
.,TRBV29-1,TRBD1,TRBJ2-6,CSVVETGRGANVLTF,TGCAGCGTTGTAGAGACAGGGAGAGGGGCCAACGTCCTGACTTTC
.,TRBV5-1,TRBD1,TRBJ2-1,CASSRTGDYEQFF,TGCGCCAGCAGCCGGACAGGGGATTATGAGCAGTTCTTC
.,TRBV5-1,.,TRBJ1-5,CASSLGQSPNQPQHF,TGCGCCAGCAGCCTCGGACAGTCACCTAATCAGCCCCAGCATTTT
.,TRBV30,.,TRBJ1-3,CAWSGEGSGGNTIYF,TGTGCCTGGAGTGGGGAGGGTAGTGGTGGAAACACCATATATTTT
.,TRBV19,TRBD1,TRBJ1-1,CASSWTGDTNEAFF,TGTGCCAGTAGCTGGACAGGGGACACCAATGAAGCTTTCTTT
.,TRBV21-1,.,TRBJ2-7,CASSSAAYEQYF,TGTGCCAGCAGTAGCGCGGCCTACGAGCAGTACTTC
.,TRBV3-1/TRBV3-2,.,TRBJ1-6,CASTVGRGDNSPLHF,TGTGCCAGCACCGTTGGGCGGGGTGATAATTCACCCCTCCACTTT
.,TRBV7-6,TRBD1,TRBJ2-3,CASSFRGSTTDTQYF,TGTGCCAGCAGCTTCAGGGGGTCGACCACAGATACGCAGTATTTT
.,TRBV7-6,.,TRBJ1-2,CASTDRQVNYGYTF,TGTGCCAGCACCGATCGACAGGTCAACTATGGCTACACCTTC
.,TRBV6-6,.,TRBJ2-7,CASRGLKSSYEQYF,TGTGCCAGCAGGGGACTGAAAAGCTCCTACGAGCAGTACTTC
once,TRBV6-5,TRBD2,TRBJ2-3,CASSLAGRSTDTQYF,TGTGCCAGCAGCCTAGCGGGGAGAAGCACAGATACGCAGTATTTT
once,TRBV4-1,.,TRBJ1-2,CASSQERGSYGYTF,TGCGCCAGCAGCCAAGAAAGGGGTAGCTATGGCTACACCTTC
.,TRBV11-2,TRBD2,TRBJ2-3,CASSETSGGFTDTQYF,TGTGCCAGCAGCGAGACTAGCGGGGGGTTCACAGATACGCAGTATTTT
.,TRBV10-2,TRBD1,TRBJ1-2,CASSRTGSYGYTF,TGCGCCAGCTCGCGGACAGGCAGCTATGGCTACACCTTC
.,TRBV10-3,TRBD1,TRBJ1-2,CAISLRTGAVSYGYTF,TGTGCCATCAGTCTACGGACAGGAGCAGTGAGCTATGGCTACACCTTC